These 8 T cell receptor beta chains originate from one sample sequenced in a study of cytomegalovirus exposure and HLA in healthy donors. Researchers ran the PCR with 60 Vbeta and 13 Jbeta primers. The method was immunoSEQ multiplex PCR; TCRdb's version includes in-frame clones alone and lacks a portion of them. Found here are 80,000 to 100,000 clones, around three fifths of them singletons; the top ten hold 15%. Sequenced: PBMCs. The receptors stem from a woman between 35 and 50 years old in good health and CMV-seropositive.

This clone has only a few counts. The chain recombines TRBV5-1 with TRBJ2-5, with TRBD1 matching over 7 bases. Germline V gene lookup returns CDR1 SGHRS and CDR2 YFSETQ. This CDR3 contains 15 residues. Losses at the gene ends were 2 bases for V and 7 bases for J; bases not matched to a gene: 11. The CDR3 DNA sequence: TGCGCCAGCAGCTTAAATCCGGGACAGTTTCCGACCCAGTACTTC. Amino acids: CASSLNPGQFPTQYF.

The V and J genes are TRBV30 and TRBJ1-2; maybe TRBD1 (6 bases). Per the germline V gene, CDR1 is GTSNPN and CDR2 is SVGIG (reference sequence). The CDR3 sequence is 15 residues long. V was cut by 0 bases and J by 3 bases, with 14 bases left in between. The CDR3 here is CAWSVRGGLYYGYTF. CDR3 coding DNA: TGTGCCTGGAGTGTAAGGGGGGGACTATACTATGGCTACACCTTC. The variable domain in full, completed from reference TRBV30 and TRBJ1-2, reads SQTIHQWPATLVQPVGSPLSLECTVEGTSNPNLYWYRQAAGRGLQLLFYSVGIGQISSEVPQNLSASRPQDRQFILSSKKLLLSDSGFYLCAWSVRGGLYYGYTFGSGTRLTVV.

The V and J genes are TRBV5-1 and TRBJ1-1; 8 bases align to TRBD1. The CDR3 is 14 amino acids. Germline CDR1 SGHRS, CDR2 YFSETQ. The V segment lost 2 bases and the J segment 4 bases; nucleotides outside the gene matches: 4. Here the CDR3 reads CASSLGQGATEAFF. The CDR3, as DNA: TGCGCCAGCAGCTTAGGACAGGGCGCCACTGAAGCTTTCTTT.

The V call is TRBV5-6, the J call TRBJ2-5, with 7 bases lining up with TRBD1. The CDR3 spans 15 residues. From germline, CDR1 is SGHDT and CDR2 YYEEEE. The V segment lost 0 bases and the J segment 5 bases; nucleotides outside the gene matches: 7. CDR3 amino acids: CASSLVLAGGETQYF. Here the CDR3 DNA reads TGTGCCAGCAGCTTGGTTCTGGCAGGGGGTGAGACCCAGTACTTC.

Only a few counts were recorded for this clone. The chain carries TRBV28 and TRBJ2-2; TRBD1 matches at 8 bases. Germline trimming cut 2 bases from V and 3 bases from J; bases unmatched to any gene: 5. The CDR3 runs 16 residues. CDR1 is MDHEN, CDR2 SYDVKM, per germline. The DNA for the CDR3 is TGTGCCAGCAGTTTAGGGACAGGTTTTCACACCGGGGAGCTGTTTTTT. Protein: CASSLGTGFHTGELFF.

This chain uses TRBV6-1 with TRBJ1-5, with no clear D. CDR3 length: 15 residues. V lost 4 bases and J lost 0, with 10 bases in between. Germline V gene data show CDR1 as MNHNS and CDR2 as SASEGT. CDR3 in amino acids: CASSGGVYSNQPQHF. The CDR3 region has the DNA TGTGCCAGCAGTGGCGGCGTTTATAGCAATCAGCCCCAGCATTTT.

This clone turned up a few times. V usage is TRBV5-3 and J usage is TRBJ1-1, with D perhaps matching TRBD1 (6 bases). TRBV5-3 is marked as an open reading frame, function uncertain. CDR3 size: 11 residues. V was clipped by 6 bases and J by 11 bases, with 14 bases between them. The CDR3 region is CARKHRDTAFF. In DNA, the CDR3 is TGTGCCAGAAAACATCGGGACACGGCTTTCTTT.

The CDR3 region has the DNA TGTGCCAGCAGCCGTTGGGGACTAGCGGGAGCCAATGAGCAGTTCTTC. Residues: CASSRWGLAGANEQFF. This chain joins TRBV7-2 and TRBJ2-1; 14 bases map to TRBD2. V lost 5 bases to trimming and J lost 6 bases; unmatched junction nucleotides: 6. CDR1 is SGHTA, CDR2 FQGNSA, per germline. The CDR3 runs to 16 residues.